This TCR beta chain was sequenced for a study of blood T cell repertoires in COVID-19. The table came from immunoSEQ multiplex PCR; TCRdb's copy has only in-frame clones and leaves some out. The sample shows 70,000 to 80,000 clones, approximately 80% of them seen only once. What was sequenced was peripheral blood. The sequence was obtained from a human donor in a cohort sampled during active COVID-19.

The CDR3 coding sequence is TGCAGTGCTAGTGCCCCGGTAGGGGGAGATGGCTACACCTTC. This sequence encodes CSASAPVGGDGYTF. The chain has TRBV20-1 and TRBJ1-2, with a weak D call TRBD1 (6 bases). Per germline, CDR1 DFQATT and CDR2 SNEGSKA (reference sequence). The V end lost 3 bases, the J end lost 6 bases, and 17 bases lay between the germline ends. CDR3 length: 14 amino acids.